Listed here are 9 T cell receptor beta chains from one sample, sequenced in a study of T cell responses to AZD1222 COVID-19 vaccine. Generated by immunoSEQ multiplex PCR, the TCRdb table keeps only in-frame clones and is missing some. The data show about 79,000 clones, with approximately 83% seen just once and under 1.5% held by the top ten. Source: peripheral blood, taken 28 days after the second AZD1222 dose. The receptors come from an adult who received the AZD1222 COVID-19 vaccine.

This chain joins TRBV5-1 and TRBJ2-1; 8 nucleotides match TRBD1. The CDR3 extends over 15 amino acids. CDR1 is SGHRS and CDR2 is YFSETQ in the germline V gene. The V gene end was trimmed by 4 bases and the J gene end by 2 bases; junction bases not matched to a gene: 5. The CDR3 bases are TGCGCCAGCAGCACCGACAGGGGAACCTACAATGAGCAGTTCTTC. Translation: CASSTDRGTYNEQFF.

This clone was picked up one time. J is TRBJ1-1 and V is TRBV12-3 or TRBV12-4; no definite D call. The CDR3 has 12 amino acids. Trimming pared 1 base from V and 5 bases from J, leaving 5 bases between. DNA of the CDR3: TGTGCCAGCAGTTTAGGGAGGACTGAAGCTTTCTTT. Its protein is CASSLGRTEAFF.

This chain links TRBV28 with TRBJ2-1; a possible D gene is TRBD2 (5 bases). Germline values: CDR1 MDHEN, CDR2 SYDVKM. The CDR3 covers 14 residues. Trimming left V 6 bases short and J 5 bases short, with 14 bases between. CDR3 nucleotides: TGTGCCAGCAGAGAGTGGCAGACTAACAATGAGCAGTTCTTC. Its translation: CASREWQTNNEQFF. The variable domain in full, completed from reference TRBV28 and TRBJ2-1, reads DVKVTQSSRYLVKRTGEKVFLECVQDMDHENMFWYRQDPGLGLRLIYFSYDVKMKEKGDIPEGYSVSREKKERFSLILESASTNQTSMYLCASREWQTNNEQFFGPGTRLTVL.

The CDR3 bases are TGTGCCTGGGGGGACAGTGAAAAACTGTTTTTT. Its protein is CAWGDSEKLFF. The chain combines TRBV30 with TRBJ1-4, with 7 bases matching TRBD1. Germline CDR1 is GTSNPN and CDR2 is SVGIG (reference sequence). CDR3 size: 11 residues. The ends lost 5 bases at V and 7 bases at J; junction bases unmatched: 1.

In its sample, this clone was seen once. This chain links TRBV4-3 with TRBJ2-2; 7 positions agree with TRBD2. Per the germline V gene, CDR1 is LGHNA and CDR2 is YSLEER. Losses at the gene ends were 0 bases for V and 5 bases for J; bases not matched to a gene: 9. The CDR3 is 17 residues long. The CDR3 sequence: CASSQDLVQGGTGELFF. CDR3 DNA: TGCGCCAGCAGCCAAGATTTGGTTCAGGGAGGGACCGGGGAGCTGTTTTTT.

The chain is built from TRBV11-1 and TRBJ2-1, with D tentatively TRBD1 (6 bases). Germline V gene lookup returns CDR1 SGHAT and CDR2 FQDESV (reference sequence). Trimming removed 6 bases from V and 4 bases from J, with 16 bases in between. The CDR3 spans 15 residues. CDR3 DNA: TGTGCCAGCAGACAAGGCAGGGGCCAATACAATGAGCAGTTCTTC. The encoded protein is CASRQGRGQYNEQFF.

The chain recombines TRBV2 with TRBJ2-3, with 9 bases matching TRBD2. Looked up from germline, CDR1 is SNHLY and CDR2 is FYNNEI. V trimming: 5 bases; J trimming: 2 bases; junction bases outside the gene matches: 5. This CDR3 spans 15 amino acids. In DNA, the CDR3 is TGTGCCAGCAGTCTAAGACTAGCGGCCACAGATACGCAGTATTTT. This codes for CASSLRLAATDTQYF.

The chain recombines TRBV10-3 with TRBJ1-1; 7 bases match TRBD1. Germline trimming cut 6 bases from V and 1 base from J; bases unmatched to any gene: 5. The CDR3 consists of 14 residues. Germline values: CDR1 ENHRY, CDR2 SYGVKD. Here the CDR3 DNA reads TGTGCCATCAGCAGGGACAGCCAGAACACTGAAGCTTTCTTT. Amino acid sequence: CAISRDSQNTEAFF.

This chain uses TRBV7-8 with TRBJ1-1, with D perhaps matching TRBD1 (6 bases). The germline V gene has CDR1 SGHVS and CDR2 FQNEAQ. V lost 5 bases to trimming and J lost 1 base, with 11 bases between them. The CDR3 covers 14 residues. DNA for the CDR3: TGTGCCAGCAGCCTGGGACACTCGAACACTGAAGCTTTCTTT. It yields the protein CASSLGHSNTEAFF.